The present T cell receptor beta chain was sequenced within a study of early T cells in non-severe SARS-CoV-2 infection. Study in general: RNA in bulk from unsorted whole blood was sequenced, and chains were unpaired. Study results and limitations: VDJdb-based annotation leaned toward anti-spike CD8 responses and missed private and CD4 specificities.

CDR3 size: 14 residues. CDR1 DFQATT and CDR2 SNEGSKA come from the germline V gene (reference sequence). J was trimmed by 4 bases and V by 6 bases; bases with no gene match: 1. This clonotype was seen a few times. Its antigen is undetermined. Individual cDNA molecules each received unique molecular identifiers attached to them. TCRdb reprocessed the 5' RACE reads via MiXCR and lists one record per CDR3 protein. The data hold some 71,000 distinct CDR3 sequences, with roughly 13% observed a single time. V usage is TRBV20-1 and J usage is TRBJ2-3; 16 bases are shared with TRBD2. This receptor was identified in an adult who was a healthcare worker with PCR-confirmed SARS-CoV-2 infection or an uninfected control (not recorded which). Sequenced input: whole blood. The CDR3 loop reads CSAGTSGGADTQYF. CDR3 nucleotides: TGCAGTGCAGGGACTAGCGGGGGGGCAGATACGCAGTATTTT.